These 2 T cell receptor beta chains were all obtained from the same sample, sequenced in a study of response to subunit inactivated influenza vaccine. From the RT-PCR reads, TCRdb called clonotypes with MiXCR, one entry per CDR3 protein. The sample shows about 190,000 distinct CDR3 sequences, approximately 15% of them seen only once. The specimen was CD8+ T cells sorted from PBMCs, collected 5 days after vaccination. The receptor source for this set is a man over 45 who received an inactivated influenza vaccine.

The chain recombines TRBV18 with TRBJ2-3; the match to TRBD2 covers 9 bases. V dropped 2 bases and J dropped 4; count of bases not matched to a gene: 4. This CDR3 region has 15 residues. CDR1 KGHSH and CDR2 LQKENI come from the germline V gene. The DNA of the CDR3 is TGTGCCAGCTCACCAAGGACTAGCGTCTCAGATACGCAGTATTTT. Translation: CASSPRTSVSDTQYF.

In its sample, this clonotype was seen many times. The CDR3: CASSLASSYEQYF. The DNA of the CDR3 is TGCGCCAGCAGCTTGGCAAGCTCCTACGAGCAGTACTTC. The chain employs TRBV5-1 and TRBJ2-7, with D hard to call. Per germline, CDR1 SGHRS and CDR2 YFSETQ. Trimming took 0 bases from V and 0 from J, leaving 4 bases between them. CDR3 size: 13 residues.